This record covers a single T cell receptor beta chain. In this sample, this clonotype turned up a few times. Its antigen target is currently unknown. No much larger clonotype is one base removed from it; base qualities were not supplied. Sequencing relied on an Illumina HiSeq 2500. Quantitative 5'-RACE with molecular barcodes was used to prepare TCR beta libraries. On the study's bioinformatics: Disease-linked TCR variants were identified with a new computational method built on a probabilistic model of VDJ rearrangement. The raw public data were reprocessed by TCRdb itself: fastp quality trimming at Q25, MiXCR clonotype calling, in-frame beta chains only. Each CDR3 protein gets just one entry, which takes the most common genes and DNA from the rows behind it. The V and J calls and clone size come from TCRdb's table, not from the authors' own analysis. The sample table holds hundreds of thousands of distinct CDR3 sequences, of which approximately 20% were seen once. The leading ten clones occupy less than 9.5% of the sample.

This sample is part of a study of CD8 T cells in ankylosing spondylitis (dated by TCRdb to the late 2010s). A note on the overall study: T cell receptor beta repertoires were profiled in healthy donors and ankylosing spondylitis patients so that disease-linked TCR variants could be found. Samples of peripheral blood were taken, and for ankylosing spondylitis patients, synovial fluid was collected as well. The whole study cohort included 90 to 120 healthy donors and 25 or so ankylosing spondylitis patients.

V loses 1 base, J loses 5 bases, and the germline ends lie 14 bases apart. From the cysteine through the phenylalanine, the CDR3 covers 15 amino acids. The DNA shown is the 45-base CDR3, in frame from base 1. CDR1 and CDR2 are drawn from the germline V gene (reference sequence): SEHNR, FQNEAQ. Overall results and qualifications from the work: According to the report, matched synovial fluid samples from ankylosing spondylitis patients were significantly enriched for the disease-linked clones. Blood from ankylosing spondylitis patients appeared to be characterized by a TCR beta motif composed of about eight highly homologous amino acid variants. Some motif variants had previously been reported in the synovial fluid and blood of reactive arthritis patients, which suggests shared mechanisms of disease initiation. A CD8+ phenotype was shown by the disease-linked clones, which were found at relatively low frequencies in peripheral blood.

Recombination connected TRBV7-9 to TRBJ2-5; the D region possibly corresponds to TRBD2 (5 bases align). Sequenced input: blood, either unsorted or a sorted T cell fraction (not recorded which). The sequence came from a male donor with ankylosing spondylitis or in good health (not recorded which). The sequenced DNA: TGTGCCAGCAGCTTAGTGGGCGGACTGTCGGAGACCCAGTACTTC. This codes for CASSLVGGLSETQYF. Supplemented by the reference TRBV7-9 and TRBJ2-5 proteins around the CDR3, the complete variable domain is DTGVSQNPRHKITKRGQNVTFRCDPISEHNRLYWYRQTLGQGPEFLTYFQNEAQLEKSRLLSDRFSAERPKGSFSTLEIQRTEQGDSAMYLCASSLVGGLSETQYFGPGTRLLVL.